The 20 T cell receptor beta chains presented below share a single source sample, sequenced in a study of T cell responses to AZD1222 COVID-19 vaccine. Libraries were prepared by immunoSEQ multiplex PCR; TCRdb keeps only in-frame clonotypes and omits some of them. Among 100,000 or so clones listed, around 94% were seen once. Sequenced here: peripheral blood, sampled on day 0 of AZD1222 vaccination. Source of these receptors: an adult in good health.

This rearrangement joins TRBV28 to TRBJ2-3; weak D call: TRBD1 (6 bases). This CDR3 spans 15 amino acids. V lost 7 bases and J lost 1, with 15 bases in between. Germline V CDR1 and CDR2: MDHEN, SYDVKM. The CDR3 DNA reads TGTGCCAGCATCGCAGCAGGGGACGGCACAGATACGCAGTATTTT. Translation: CASIAAGDGTDTQYF.

The V and J genes are TRBV5-5 and TRBJ1-1; 7 bases are shared with TRBD1. The V segment lost 0 bases and the J segment 5 bases; nucleotides outside the gene matches: 7. In germline, CDR1 is SGHKS, CDR2 YYEKEE (reference sequence). The CDR3 loop spans 15 amino acids. The CDR3 DNA is TGTGCCAGCAGCTTGGATTGGGGCAGGGGGACTGAAGCTTTCTTT. Translation: CASSLDWGRGTEAFF.

The chain joins TRBV5-1 to TRBJ2-3, with TRBD2 matching 8 bases. With V trimmed by 5 bases and J by 2 bases, 13 bases remained unmatched. The CDR3 extends over 17 amino acids. Germline V gene data show CDR1 as SGHRS and CDR2 as YFSETQ. CDR3 DNA: TGCGCCAGCAGACCCGGGGGGGCTAGCCGTTTCACAGATACGCAGTATTTT. It yields the protein CASRPGGASRFTDTQYF.

The chain is built from TRBV9 and TRBJ2-5, with D maybe TRBD2 (5 bases). The CDR3 spans 14 residues. V was trimmed by 3 bases and J by 0 bases, leaving 9 bases between them. Germline CDR1 is SGDLS and CDR2 is YYNGEE. CDR3 sequence (DNA): TGTGCCAGCAGCGCCGGACTGTACCAAGAGACCCAGTACTTC. Protein sequence: CASSAGLYQETQYF.

The chain uses TRBV19 and TRBJ2-2, with D possibly matching TRBD1 (6 bases). This CDR3 comprises 12 residues. V dropped 8 bases and J dropped 7 bases, with 11 bases sitting between them. CDR1 and CDR2 from the germline V gene are LNHDA and SQIVND (reference sequence). In DNA form, the CDR3 reads TGTGCCAGTTATCAGGGGATCGGGGAGCTGTTTTTT. This gives the protein CASYQGIGELFF.

The J gene is TRBJ2-3, the V gene TRBV6-5, with D tentatively TRBD2 (7 bases). The V gene lost 6 bases and the J gene lost 5 bases, with 18 bases spanning the gap. Germline assignment: CDR1 MNHEY and CDR2 SVGAGI. The CDR3 has 15 residues. The CDR3 reads CASRLQRGARDTQYF. The CDR3 DNA is TGTGCCAGCAGACTCCAACGGGGGGCTAGAGATACGCAGTATTTT.

This clone was observed a single time. The rearrangement joins TRBV6-6 to TRBJ2-7, with D unresolved. From germline, CDR1 is MNHNY and CDR2 SVGAGI (reference sequence). V was cut by 6 bases and J by 3 bases, with 15 bases left in between. The CDR3 totals 14 residues. The CDR3, as DNA: TGTGCCAGCAGAATTGGACGAGGAAGCTACGAGCAGTACTTC. As protein: CASRIGRGSYEQYF.

V is TRBV11-2 and J is TRBJ1-1, with TRBD1 matching over 8 bases. The CDR3 runs 13 residues. V lost 7 bases, J lost 5 bases, and 6 bases stayed unmatched. CDR1 is SGHAT, CDR2 FQNNGV, per germline. The CDR3 region is CASKKQGGTEAFF. The CDR3 nucleotides read TGTGCCAGCAAAAAACAGGGGGGAACTGAAGCTTTCTTT.

The J gene is TRBJ1-6, the V gene TRBV6-2 or TRBV6-3; 7 positions agree with TRBD1. Trimming removed 2 bases from V and 4 bases from J; junction bases left unmatched: 20. Germline lookup yields CDR1 MNHEY and CDR2 SVGEGT. The CDR3 contains 21 residues. The CDR3 here is CASSYGPGQRTIGLYNSPLHF. DNA of the CDR3: TGTGCCAGCAGTTACGGCCCGGGACAGCGGACAATCGGTCTATATAATTCACCCCTCCACTTT.

This clone was picked up one time. The chain employs TRBV11-2 and TRBJ1-2, with D possibly TRBD1 on 6 matching bases. The CDR3 is 11 residues long. Trimming left V 3 bases short and J 14 bases short, with 13 bases between. Germline V gene lookup returns CDR1 SGHAT and CDR2 FQNNGV. In DNA form, the CDR3 reads TGTGCCAGCAGCTTGTGGGAGGGACATACCTTC. Protein product: CASSLWEGHTF.

V usage is TRBV19 and J usage is TRBJ1-1; 8 bases are a match to TRBD1. The germline V gene encodes CDR1 LNHDA and CDR2 SQIVND (reference sequence). This CDR3 spans 14 amino acids. V dropped 8 bases and J dropped 11; count of bases not matched to a gene: 16. The CDR3 is CASSTADRGASAFF. DNA of the CDR3: TGTGCCAGTTCGACCGCTGACAGGGGCGCATCGGCTTTCTTT.

The V gene is TRBV9, the J gene TRBJ1-3; TRBD1 aligns across 8 bases. There are 17 residues in the CDR3. From germline, CDR1 is SGDLS and CDR2 YYNGEE. Unmatched junction bases numbered 5, after V lost 0 bases and J lost 0 bases. CDR3 sequence: CASSVAGQGSSGNTIYF. The CDR3 nucleotides read TGTGCCAGCAGCGTAGCTGGACAGGGTTCCTCTGGAAACACCATATATTTT.

The sample holds one count of this clone. This chain uses TRBV14 with TRBJ2-7; D is possibly TRBD1 or TRBD2 (5 bases each). The V gene's germline CDR1 is SGHDN and CDR2 FVKESK. Trimming shortened V by 1 base and J by 0 bases, and 13 bases separated the two germline ends. CDR3 size: 16 residues. The CDR3 protein is CASSQGDMGDSYEQYF. CDR3 in DNA: TGTGCCAGCAGCCAAGGAGATATGGGGGACTCCTACGAGCAGTACTTC.

V gene TRBV6-5 combines with J gene TRBJ1-1, with D unresolved. Germline assignment: CDR1 MNHEY and CDR2 SVGAGI. This CDR3 region has 14 residues. With 10 bases removed from V and 1 base from J, the gap between germline ends came to 16 bases. The CDR3 coding sequence is TGTGCCACCTACCCCCCAGAGAAGAACACTGAAGCTTTCTTT. This translates into CATYPPEKNTEAFF.

The chain is built from TRBV5-5 and TRBJ1-2, with a possible D match to TRBD1 (5 bases). The CDR3 is 13 residues long. CDR1 is SGHKS and CDR2 is YYEKEE in the germline V gene (reference sequence). The V end was cut by 4 bases, the J end by 6 bases, with 13 bases between. The CDR3 loop reads CASSQGPDHGYTF. CDR3 DNA: TGTGCCAGCAGCCAGGGACCGGATCATGGCTACACCTTC. Together with reference TRBV5-5 and TRBJ1-2, the CDR3 gives the full variable domain: DAGVTQSPTHLIKTRGQQVTLRCSPISGHKSVSWYQQVLGQGPQFIFQYYEKEERGRGNFPDRFSARQFPNYSSELNVNALLLGDSALYLCASSQGPDHGYTFGSGTRLTVV.

J is TRBJ2-7 and V is TRBV20-1, with D possibly being TRBD1 (6 bases). Germline CDR1 is DFQATT and CDR2 is SNEGSKA (reference sequence). V lost 3 bases and J lost 2, with 8 bases in between. This CDR3 contains 12 residues. CDR3 coding DNA: TGCAGTGCTAGTACAGGGCCCTACGAGCAGTACTTC. Encoded protein: CSASTGPYEQYF.

J is TRBJ2-3 and V is TRBV3-1 (or the pseudogene TRBV3-2), with 13 bases that match TRBD2. Looked up from germline, CDR1 is LGHDT and CDR2 is YNNKEL (reference sequence). The CDR3 runs 18 residues. V lost 0 bases and J lost 5; bases outside the gene matches: 8. The CDR3 sequence is CASSQDLPGTSGVDTQYF. The CDR3 DNA reads as TGTGCCAGCAGCCAAGACCTACCCGGGACTAGCGGGGTAGATACGCAGTATTTT.

The gene calls are TRBV19 and TRBJ1-4; unclear D gene. V lost 3 bases, J lost 0 bases, and 14 bases lay in between. Germline V gene data show CDR1 as LNHDA and CDR2 as SQIVND (reference sequence). The CDR3 consists of 17 residues. DNA of the CDR3: TGTGCCAGTAGTATGACGGTTTGGCAGGCAACTAATGAAAAACTGTTTTTT. Protein product: CASSMTVWQATNEKLFF.

This chain uses TRBV7-3 with TRBJ2-1; 12 positions agree with TRBD2. The trim removed 5 bases at V and 6 bases at J, leaving 5 bases unmatched. Germline V gives CDR1 SGHTA, CDR2 FQGTGA. CDR3 length equals 15 residues. CDR3 bases: TGTGCCAGCAGCCTCCTAGCGGGAGGGAGCAATGAGCAGTTCTTC. Translated: CASSLLAGGSNEQFF.

This sequence joins TRBV7-9 and TRBJ2-2; 7 bases are a match to TRBD1. With 5 bases clipped from V and 6 bases from J, the junction kept 3 bases outside the gene matches. The CDR3 runs 13 residues. The germline gives CDR1 SEHNR, CDR2 FQNEAQ (reference sequence). The chain's CDR3 is CASSQTGPGELFF. CDR3 DNA sequence: TGTGCCAGCAGCCAGACAGGGCCCGGGGAGCTGTTTTTT. Together with reference TRBV7-9 and TRBJ2-2, the CDR3 gives the full variable domain: DTGVSQNPRHKITKRGQNVTFRCDPISEHNRLYWYRQTLGQGPEFLTYFQNEAQLEKSRLLSDRFSAERPKGSFSTLEIQRTEQGDSAMYLCASSQTGPGELFFGEGSRLTVL.